This T cell receptor beta chain was recovered during a study of T-cell reconstitution after alpha-beta-depleted transplantation in children. This CDR3 is built from 15 residues. CDR1 and CDR2 (germline): MNHNS, SASEGT. Trimming shortened V by 3 bases and J by 4 bases, and 12 bases separated the two germline ends. It was with unique molecular identifiers that the TCRbeta library was prepared. TCRdb itself ran the PCR reads through MiXCR, one entry per CDR3 protein. The table shows approximately 240,000 distinct CDR3 sequences, with about 8.8% occurring only once. This clonotype was seen many times. The receptor was derived from a human donor who donated a stem cell graft to a child with SCID. This specimen consisted of PBMCs from the stem cell graft donor, obtained from the stem cell graft. The rearrangement links TRBV6-1 to TRBJ2-2; possibly TRBD2 for D (5 bases). The CDR3 coding sequence is TGTGCCAGCAGTGATGTTCAAGGAGGCACCGGGGAGCTGTTTTTT. It encodes CASSDVQGGTGELFF.